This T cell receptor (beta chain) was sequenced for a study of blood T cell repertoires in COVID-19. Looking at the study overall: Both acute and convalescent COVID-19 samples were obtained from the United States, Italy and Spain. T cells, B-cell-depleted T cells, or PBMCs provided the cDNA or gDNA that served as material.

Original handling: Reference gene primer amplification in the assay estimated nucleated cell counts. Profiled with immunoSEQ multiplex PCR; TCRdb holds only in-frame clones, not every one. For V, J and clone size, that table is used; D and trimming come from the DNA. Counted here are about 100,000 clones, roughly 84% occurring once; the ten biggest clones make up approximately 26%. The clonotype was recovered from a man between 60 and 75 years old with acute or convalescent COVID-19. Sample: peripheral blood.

The CDR3 loop is CASSQVLEPYNEQFF. The CDR3 region has the DNA TGTGCCAGCAGCCAAGTACTAGAGCCCTACAATGAGCAGTTCTTC. J is TRBJ2-1 and V is TRBV3-1 (or the pseudogene TRBV3-2); possibly TRBD2 for D (5 bases). This CDR3 has 15 residues. The germline CDR1 and CDR2 sequences are LGHDT and YNNKEL (reference sequence). The V end lost 1 base, the J end lost 2 bases, and 9 bases lay between the germline ends.